This T cell receptor (beta chain) derives from a study of shared clonotypes between healthy human individuals. Sequencing of unsorted PBMC DNA was carried out using ten immunoSEQ deep assay plates. The protocol was immunoSEQ multiplex PCR, while the TCRdb copy is restricted to in-frame clones and leaves out a portion. The sample has about half a million clones; around 79% are singletons. Germline V gene sequence: CDR1 ENHRY, CDR2 SYGVKD. This CDR3 is built from 15 residues. V was clipped by 4 bases and J by 0 bases, with 13 bases between them. The genes are TRBV10-3 and TRBJ2-7; perhaps TRBD1 as D (6 bases). The TCR originated in a woman aged 40 to 49 in good health. Some clones in this sample may be carry-over from other donors' samples. Sequencing input: PBMCs. CDR3: CAISAQGSSSYEQYF. CDR3 nucleotide sequence: TGTGCCATCAGTGCCCAGGGGTCCAGCTCCTACGAGCAGTACTTC.